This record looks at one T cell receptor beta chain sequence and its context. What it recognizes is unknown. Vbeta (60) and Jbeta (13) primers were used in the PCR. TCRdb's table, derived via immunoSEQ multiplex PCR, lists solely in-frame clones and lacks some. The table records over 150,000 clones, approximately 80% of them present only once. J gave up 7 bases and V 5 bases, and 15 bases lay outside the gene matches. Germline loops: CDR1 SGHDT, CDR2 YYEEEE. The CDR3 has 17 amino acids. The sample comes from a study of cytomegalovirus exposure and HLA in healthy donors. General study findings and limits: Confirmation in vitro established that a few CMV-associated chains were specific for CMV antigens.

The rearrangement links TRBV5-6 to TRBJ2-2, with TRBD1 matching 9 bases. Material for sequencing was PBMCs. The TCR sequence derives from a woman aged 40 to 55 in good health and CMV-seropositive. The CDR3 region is CASSQTSGTGFVGELFF. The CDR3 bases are TGTGCCAGCAGTCAAACTTCCGGGACAGGGTTTGTCGGGGAGCTGTTTTTT.